Sequencing of this TCR beta chain was carried out in a study of blood T cell repertoires in COVID-19. At the level of the study: Acute and convalescent COVID-19 samples came from the United States, Italy and Spain. Sample material is recorded as cDNA or gDNA derived from T cells, B-cell-depleted T cells, or PBMCs.

Authors' processing steps: For nucleated cells, counts were estimated from reference gene primer amplification. TCRdb keeps only in-frame clones here, not all; method: immunoSEQ multiplex PCR. V and J calls and clone size are copied from that table; D and trimming were computed from the DNA. Among 50,000 to 65,000 clones listed, 70% to 90% were seen once. The TCR comes from a man aged 65 to 85 with acute or convalescent COVID-19. What was sequenced was peripheral blood.

The CDR3 spells CASSSTGSTGELFF. The CDR3 bases are TGCGCCAGCAGTTCGACAGGATCGACCGGGGAGCTGTTTTTT. The V and J genes are TRBV10-1 and TRBJ2-2, with a tentative D call TRBD1 (6 bases). This CDR3 is 14 amino acids long. With 5 bases removed from V and 5 bases from J, the gap between germline ends came to 12 bases. Germline V CDR1 and CDR2: WNHNN, SYGVQD (reference sequence).